These 12 T cell receptor beta chains came from one sample sequenced in a study of Graves' ophthalmopathy and Graves' hyperthyroidism. Amplification of the TCR beta CDR3 regions used RNA transcripts (as template). Second-round multiplex PCR came after first-round RT-PCR with HTBI primers. TCRdb redid the calling of the multiplex PCR reads with MiXCR, one entry per CDR3 protein. Of some 1.1 million distinct CDR3 sequences detected, less than 45% appear once; the ten largest clones hold roughly 10%. Input material: peripheral blood or thyroid tissue (not recorded which). These receptors all come from an adult man with Graves' hyperthyroidism.

This clonotype occurred many times. The CDR3 sequence is CSAQDSSNQPQHF. The CDR3 coding sequence is TGCAGCGCTCAAGACAGCAGCAATCAGCCCCAGCATTTT. V is TRBV20-1 and J is TRBJ1-5; D is possibly TRBD1 (5 bases). Germline V lookup: CDR1 DFQATT, CDR2 SNEGSKA (reference sequence). This CDR3 contains 13 residues.

The V call is TRBV20-1, the J call TRBJ1-1, with TRBD1 matching over 7 bases. The CDR3 is 15 amino acids. Trimming took 4 bases from V and 6 from J; bases not matched to a gene: 14. Looked up from germline, CDR1 is DFQATT and CDR2 is SNEGSKA (reference sequence). The chain's CDR3 is CSAIGTALGTSEAFF. The CDR3 DNA sequence: TGCAGTGCTATCGGGACAGCGCTAGGGACGTCTGAAGCTTTCTTT.

This clonotype showed up many times. The V gene is TRBV25-1, the J gene TRBJ1-1; D remains unclear. Deletions cut 2 bases from V and 3 bases from J, with 10 bases between. This CDR3 comprises 14 residues. Germline-derived CDR1 and CDR2 are MGHDK and SYGVNS. The CDR3 region has the DNA TGTGCCAGCAGTGAAAATGACGGATACACTGAAGCTTTCTTT. The encoded protein is CASSENDGYTEAFF.

This clonotype has a count of ten or more. The rearrangement links TRBV7-9 to TRBJ2-7; D not certain. Germline lookup yields CDR1 SEHNR and CDR2 FQNEAQ (reference sequence). The CDR3 spans 16 residues. V was shortened by 4 bases and J by 4 bases, with 20 bases between the two germline ends. The CDR3 DNA sequence: TGTGCCAGCAGCTCAGTCCGGGCCTCGGATAGGTACGAGCAGTACTTC. Translation: CASSSVRASDRYEQYF.

This chain joins TRBV19 and TRBJ1-5; TRBD1 matches at 10 bases. The germline CDR1 and CDR2 sequences are LNHDA and SQIVND (reference sequence). The CDR3 consists of 16 residues. The V and J ends lost 9 bases and 6 bases, in that order; junction bases with no gene match: 14. The CDR3 loop reads CASSRGGTGVGQPQHF. In DNA form, the CDR3 reads TGTGCCAGCAGTCGGGGTGGGACAGGGGTAGGTCAGCCCCAGCATTTT. The variable domain in full, with the rest retrieved from reference TRBV19 and TRBJ1-5, is DGGITQSPKYLFRKEGQNVTLSCEQNLNHDAMYWYRQDPGQGLRLIYYSQIVNDFQKGDIAEGYSVSREKKESFPLTVTSAQKNPTAFYLCASSRGGTGVGQPQHFGDGTRLSIL.

This clonotype was counted at least ten times. The rearrangement uses TRBV29-1 and TRBJ2-7, with 12 bases that match TRBD2. Trimming cost V 2 bases and J 4 bases; bases outside gene matches: 6. CDR1 is SQVTM, CDR2 ANQGSEA, per germline. The CDR3 length is 15 residues. The CDR3 spells CSVELAGTSGYEQYF. CDR3 nucleotides: TGCAGCGTTGAATTAGCCGGGACTAGCGGGTACGAGCAGTACTTC.

V is TRBV7-8 and J is TRBJ2-7; TRBD1 might be the D (5 bases). Germline CDR1 reads SGHVS; CDR2 reads FQNEAQ. The CDR3 has 10 amino acids. The CDR3 DNA reads TGTGCGCAGCAGGGCTACGAGCAGTACTTC. Translation: CAQQGYEQYF.

This clonotype was detected many times. The chain uses TRBV5-5 and TRBJ1-5, with TRBD1 as a possible D gene (5 bases). The germline CDR1 and CDR2 sequences are SGHKS and YYEKEE (reference sequence). This CDR3 spans 16 amino acids. Trimming took 0 bases from V and 4 from J, leaving 14 bases between them. This CDR3 reads CASSLADQGRNQPQHF. CDR3 DNA sequence: TGTGCCAGCAGCTTGGCGGACCAGGGTCGTAATCAGCCCCAGCATTTT.

The chain uses TRBV7-3 and TRBJ2-7; 7 positions agree with TRBD1. V shed 3 bases, J shed 6 bases, and the junction held 8 bases outside the gene matches. The CDR3 length is 14 residues. Germline loops: CDR1 SGHTA, CDR2 FQGTGA. The chain's CDR3 is CASSLRQGSGEQYF. The DNA for the CDR3 is TGTGCCAGCAGCTTGAGACAGGGATCGGGCGAGCAGTACTTC.

The rearrangement joins TRBV6-5 to TRBJ2-5; D might be TRBD1 (6 bases). Trimming removed 2 bases from V and 2 bases from J, with 6 bases in between. This CDR3 comprises 13 residues. Germline CDR1 and CDR2: MNHEY and SVGAGI. The CDR3 protein is CASSYTGQETQYF. Written as DNA, the CDR3 is TGTGCCAGCAGTTACACAGGGCAAGAGACCCAGTACTTC.

This clonotype was detected a few times. The chain recombines TRBV7-9 with TRBJ2-2, with D perhaps TRBD2 (6 bases). Germline assignment: CDR1 SEHNR and CDR2 FQNEAQ (reference sequence). CDR3 length equals 16 residues. V was trimmed by 2 bases and J by 5 bases, leaving 15 bases between them. This CDR3 reads CASSLFSGLGTGELFF. CDR3 nucleotides: TGTGCCAGCAGCTTATTTTCGGGACTTGGGACCGGGGAGCTGTTTTTT.

This clonotype was picked up many times. J is TRBJ2-7 and V is TRBV2, with 8 nucleotides matching TRBD1. The CDR3 runs 16 residues. Trimming removed 2 bases from V and 3 bases from J; junction bases left unmatched: 9. The germline V gene encodes CDR1 SNHLY and CDR2 FYNNEI. As DNA, the CDR3 is TGTGCCAGCAGTGAAAGAGGGACAGGACAATTCTACGAGCAGTACTTC. Translating gives CASSERGTGQFYEQYF.